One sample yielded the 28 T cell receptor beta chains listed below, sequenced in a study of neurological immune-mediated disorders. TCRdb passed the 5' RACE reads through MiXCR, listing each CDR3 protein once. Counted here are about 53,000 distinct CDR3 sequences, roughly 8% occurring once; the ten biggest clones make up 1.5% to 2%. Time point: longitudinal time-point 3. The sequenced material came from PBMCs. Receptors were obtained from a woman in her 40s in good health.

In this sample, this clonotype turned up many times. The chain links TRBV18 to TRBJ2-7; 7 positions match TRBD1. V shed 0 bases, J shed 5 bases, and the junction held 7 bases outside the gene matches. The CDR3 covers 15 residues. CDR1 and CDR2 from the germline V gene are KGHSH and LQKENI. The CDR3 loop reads CASSPPSQGRHEQYF. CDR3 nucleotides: TGTGCCAGCTCACCACCGTCACAGGGGAGACACGAGCAGTACTTC.

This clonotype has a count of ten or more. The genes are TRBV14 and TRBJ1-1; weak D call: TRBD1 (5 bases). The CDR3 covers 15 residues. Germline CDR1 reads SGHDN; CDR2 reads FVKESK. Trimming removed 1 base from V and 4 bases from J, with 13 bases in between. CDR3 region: CASSQVKGVGTEAFF. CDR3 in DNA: TGTGCCAGCAGCCAAGTTAAAGGGGTGGGCACTGAAGCTTTCTTT.

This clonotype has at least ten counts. The CDR3, as DNA: TGTGCCAGCAGCTTGGACGAGTTAAGCGGGAGGGAGACCCAGTACTTC. Encoded protein: CASSLDELSGRETQYF. The chain has TRBV5-5 and TRBJ2-5, with TRBD2 identical over 9 bases. Trimming at V came to 0 bases and at J to 5 bases, leaving 8 bases not matched to a gene. The CDR3 is made up of 16 amino acids. CDR1 and CDR2 from the germline V gene are SGHKS and YYEKEE (reference sequence).

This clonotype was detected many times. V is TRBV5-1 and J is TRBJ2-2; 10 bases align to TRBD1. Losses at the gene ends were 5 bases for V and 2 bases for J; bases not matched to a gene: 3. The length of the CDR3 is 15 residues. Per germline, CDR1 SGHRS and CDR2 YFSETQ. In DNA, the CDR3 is TGCGCCAGCAGTCCGACAGGGGGCAACACCGGGGAGCTGTTTTTT. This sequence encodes CASSPTGGNTGELFF.

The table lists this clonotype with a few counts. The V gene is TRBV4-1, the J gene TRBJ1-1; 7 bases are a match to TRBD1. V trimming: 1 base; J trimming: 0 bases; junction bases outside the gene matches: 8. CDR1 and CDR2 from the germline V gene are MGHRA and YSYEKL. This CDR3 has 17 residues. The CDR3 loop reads CASSQGRTGAVNTEAFF. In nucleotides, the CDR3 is TGCGCCAGCAGCCAAGGGAGGACAGGTGCCGTGAACACTGAAGCTTTCTTT.

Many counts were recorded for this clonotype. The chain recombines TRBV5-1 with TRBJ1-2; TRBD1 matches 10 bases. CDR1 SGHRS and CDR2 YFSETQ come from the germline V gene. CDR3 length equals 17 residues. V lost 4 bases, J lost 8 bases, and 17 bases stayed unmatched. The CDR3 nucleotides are TGCGCCAGCAGCCTGGGACCTTTCGGGACAGGGGCTCGAGGCTACACCTTC. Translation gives CASSLGPFGTGARGYTF. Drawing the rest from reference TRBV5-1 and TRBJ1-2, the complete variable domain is KAGVTQTPRYLIKTRGQQVTLSCSPISGHRSVSWYQQTPGQGLQFLFEYFSETQRNKGNFPGRFSGRQFSNSRSEMNVSTLELGDSALYLCASSLGPFGTGARGYTFGSGTRLTVV.

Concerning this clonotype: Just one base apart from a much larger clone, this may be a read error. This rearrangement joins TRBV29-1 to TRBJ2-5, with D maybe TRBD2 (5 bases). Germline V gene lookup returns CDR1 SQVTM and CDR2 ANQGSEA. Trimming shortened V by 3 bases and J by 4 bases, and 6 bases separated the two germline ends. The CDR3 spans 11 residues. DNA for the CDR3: TGCAGCGTTGACGCGGGAGAGACCCAGTACTTC. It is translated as CSVDAGETQYF. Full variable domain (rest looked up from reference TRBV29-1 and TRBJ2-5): SAVISQKPSRDICQRGTSLTIQCQVDSQVTMMFWYRQQPGQSLTLIATANQGSEATYESGFVIDKFPISRPNLTFSTLTVSNMSPEDSSIYLCSVDAGETQYFGPGTRLLVL.

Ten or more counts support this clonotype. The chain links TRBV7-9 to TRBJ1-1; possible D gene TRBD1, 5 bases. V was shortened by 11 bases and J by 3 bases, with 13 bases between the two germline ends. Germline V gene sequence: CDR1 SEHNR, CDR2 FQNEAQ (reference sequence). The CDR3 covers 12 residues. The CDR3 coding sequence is TGTGCCGGTTCGGGGGATGACACTGAAGCTTTCTTT. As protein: CAGSGDDTEAFF.

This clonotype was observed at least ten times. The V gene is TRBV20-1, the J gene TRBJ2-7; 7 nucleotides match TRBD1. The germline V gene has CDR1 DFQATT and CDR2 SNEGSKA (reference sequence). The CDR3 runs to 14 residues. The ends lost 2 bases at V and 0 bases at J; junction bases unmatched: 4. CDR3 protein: CSARRQGSSYEQYF. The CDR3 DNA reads TGCAGTGCTAGAAGACAGGGAAGCTCCTACGAGCAGTACTTC.

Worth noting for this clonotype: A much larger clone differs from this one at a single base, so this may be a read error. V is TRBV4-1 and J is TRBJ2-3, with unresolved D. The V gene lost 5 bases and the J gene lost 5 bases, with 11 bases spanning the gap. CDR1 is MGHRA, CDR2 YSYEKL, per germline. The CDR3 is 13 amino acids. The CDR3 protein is CASSNASRDTQYF. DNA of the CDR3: TGCGCCAGCAGCAATGCCTCTCGAGATACGCAGTATTTT.

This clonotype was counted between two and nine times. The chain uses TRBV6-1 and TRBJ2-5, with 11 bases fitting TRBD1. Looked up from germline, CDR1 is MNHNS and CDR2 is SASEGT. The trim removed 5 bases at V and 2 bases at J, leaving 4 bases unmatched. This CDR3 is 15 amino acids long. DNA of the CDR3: TGTGCCAGCAGTAGCCGGGACAGGGGGCAAGAGACCCAGTACTTC. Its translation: CASSSRDRGQETQYF.

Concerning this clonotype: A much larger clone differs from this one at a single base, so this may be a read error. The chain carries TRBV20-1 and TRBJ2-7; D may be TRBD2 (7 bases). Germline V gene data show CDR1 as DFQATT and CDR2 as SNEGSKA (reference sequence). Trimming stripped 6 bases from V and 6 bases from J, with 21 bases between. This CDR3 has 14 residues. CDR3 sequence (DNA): TGCAGTGCCCCAAACGGGGGGCGCACGTCCGAGCAGTACTTC. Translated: CSAPNGGRTSEQYF.

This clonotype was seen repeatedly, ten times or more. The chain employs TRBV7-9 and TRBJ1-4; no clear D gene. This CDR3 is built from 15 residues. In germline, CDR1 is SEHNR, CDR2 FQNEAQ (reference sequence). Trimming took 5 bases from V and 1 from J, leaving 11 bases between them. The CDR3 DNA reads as TGTGCCAGCAGCCCGCTGGGCCAAACTAATGAAAAACTGTTTTTT. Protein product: CASSPLGQTNEKLFF. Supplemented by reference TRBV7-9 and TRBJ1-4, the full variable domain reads DTGVSQNPRHKITKRGQNVTFRCDPISEHNRLYWYRQTLGQGPEFLTYFQNEAQLEKSRLLSDRFSAERPKGSFSTLEIQRTEQGDSAMYLCASSPLGQTNEKLFFGSGTQLSVL.

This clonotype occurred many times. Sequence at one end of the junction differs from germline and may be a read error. CDR3 protein: CSARGQGGTYNSPLHF. For the CDR3, the DNA is TGCAGTGCGAGAGGACAGGGAGGAACCTATAATTCACCCCTCCACTTT. The chain employs TRBV20-1 and TRBJ1-6; 8 nucleotides align to TRBD1. CDR1 and CDR2 from the germline V gene are DFQATT and SNEGSKA (reference sequence). CDR3 length: 16 amino acids.

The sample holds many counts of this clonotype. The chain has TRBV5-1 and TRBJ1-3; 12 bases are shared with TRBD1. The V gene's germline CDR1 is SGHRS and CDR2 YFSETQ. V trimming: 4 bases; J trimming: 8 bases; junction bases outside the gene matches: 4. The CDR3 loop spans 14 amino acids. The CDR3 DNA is TGCGCCAGCAGCGCGGGACAGGGGGCAGACACCATATATTTT. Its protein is CASSAGQGADTIYF.

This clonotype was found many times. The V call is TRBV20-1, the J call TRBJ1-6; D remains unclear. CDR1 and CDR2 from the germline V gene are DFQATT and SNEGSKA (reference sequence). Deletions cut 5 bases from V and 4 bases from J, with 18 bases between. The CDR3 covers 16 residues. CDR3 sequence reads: CSARRIHEVYNSPLHF. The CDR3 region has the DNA TGCAGTGCTCGGCGTATCCATGAAGTATATAATTCACCCCTCCACTTT.

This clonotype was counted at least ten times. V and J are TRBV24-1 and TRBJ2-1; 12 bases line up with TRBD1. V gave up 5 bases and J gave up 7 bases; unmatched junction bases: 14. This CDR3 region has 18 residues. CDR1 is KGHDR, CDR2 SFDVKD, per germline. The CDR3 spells CATSVADLRDRGLNEQFF. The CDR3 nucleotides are TGTGCCACCAGTGTCGCCGACCTCCGGGACAGGGGGCTGAATGAGCAGTTCTTC.

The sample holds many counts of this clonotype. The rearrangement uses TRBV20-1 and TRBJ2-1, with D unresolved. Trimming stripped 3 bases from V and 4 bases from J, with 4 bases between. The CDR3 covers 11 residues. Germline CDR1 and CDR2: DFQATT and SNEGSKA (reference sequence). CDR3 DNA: TGCAGTGCTAGGCGTTACAATGAGCAGTTCTTC. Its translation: CSARRYNEQFF.

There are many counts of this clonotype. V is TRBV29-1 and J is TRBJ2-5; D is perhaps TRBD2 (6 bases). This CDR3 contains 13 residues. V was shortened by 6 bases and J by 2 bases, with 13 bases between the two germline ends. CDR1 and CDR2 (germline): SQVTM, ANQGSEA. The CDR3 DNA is TGCAGCGTCCTACCGGGACTGCAAGAGACCCAGTACTTC. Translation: CSVLPGLQETQYF.

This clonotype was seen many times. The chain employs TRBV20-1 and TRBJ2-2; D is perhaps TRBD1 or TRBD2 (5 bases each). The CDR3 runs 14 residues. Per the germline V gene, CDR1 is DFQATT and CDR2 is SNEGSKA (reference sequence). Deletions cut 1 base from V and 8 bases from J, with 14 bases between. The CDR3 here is CSARGPGRGGELFF. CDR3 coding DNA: TGCAGTGCTAGAGGCCCGGGGCGAGGTGGGGAGCTGTTTTTT.

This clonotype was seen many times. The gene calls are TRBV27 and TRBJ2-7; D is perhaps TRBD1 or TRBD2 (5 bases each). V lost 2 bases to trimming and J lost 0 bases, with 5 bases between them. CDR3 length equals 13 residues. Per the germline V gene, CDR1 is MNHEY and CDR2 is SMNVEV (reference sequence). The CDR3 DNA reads TGTGCCAGCAGTTTAGGGGGCTCCTACGAGCAGTACTTC. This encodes CASSLGGSYEQYF.

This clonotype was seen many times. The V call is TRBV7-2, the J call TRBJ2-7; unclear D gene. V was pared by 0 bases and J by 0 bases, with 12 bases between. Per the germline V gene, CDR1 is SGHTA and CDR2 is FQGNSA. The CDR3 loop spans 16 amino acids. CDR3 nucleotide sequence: TGTGCCAGCAGCTTAGCTTACTCCTGGAGCTCCTACGAGCAGTACTTC. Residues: CASSLAYSWSSYEQYF.

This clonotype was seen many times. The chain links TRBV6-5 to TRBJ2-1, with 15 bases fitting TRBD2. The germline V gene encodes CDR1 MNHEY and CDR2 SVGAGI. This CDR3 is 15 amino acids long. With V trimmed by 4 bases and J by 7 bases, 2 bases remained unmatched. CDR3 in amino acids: CASSLGTSGRNEQFF. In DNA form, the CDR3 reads TGTGCCAGCAGTTTAGGGACTAGCGGGAGGAATGAGCAGTTCTTC.

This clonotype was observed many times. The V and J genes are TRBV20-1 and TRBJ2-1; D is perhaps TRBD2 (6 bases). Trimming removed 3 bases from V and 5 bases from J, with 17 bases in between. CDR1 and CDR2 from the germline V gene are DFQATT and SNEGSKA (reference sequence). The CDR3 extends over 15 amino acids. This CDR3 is CSARGTDGEDNEQFF. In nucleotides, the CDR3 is TGCAGTGCTAGGGGGACTGACGGGGAAGACAATGAGCAGTTCTTC.

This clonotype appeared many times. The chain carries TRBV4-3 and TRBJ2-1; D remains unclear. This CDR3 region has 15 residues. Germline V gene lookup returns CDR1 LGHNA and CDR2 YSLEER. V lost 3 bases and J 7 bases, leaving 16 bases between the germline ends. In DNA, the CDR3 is TGCGCCAGCAGCCAGCTCGGGCCGGGTGGTAATGAGCAGTTCTTC. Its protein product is CASSQLGPGGNEQFF.

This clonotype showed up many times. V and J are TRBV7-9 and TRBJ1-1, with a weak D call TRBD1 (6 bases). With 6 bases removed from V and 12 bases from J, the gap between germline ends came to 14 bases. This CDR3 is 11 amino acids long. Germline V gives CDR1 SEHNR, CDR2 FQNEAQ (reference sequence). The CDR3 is CASRMTGVTFF. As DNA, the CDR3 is TGTGCCAGCAGGATGACAGGAGTCACTTTCTTT.

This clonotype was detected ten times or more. Here the CDR3 reads CASSYLGDTDTQYF. The CDR3 DNA is TGTGCCAGCAGTTACTTGGGGGACACAGATACGCAGTATTTT. This chain links TRBV6-6 with TRBJ2-3; either TRBD1 or TRBD2 may supply D (5 bases each). Germline V gives CDR1 MNHNY, CDR2 SVGAGI (reference sequence). The CDR3 spans 14 residues. V lost 1 base, J lost 2 bases, and 7 bases lay in between.

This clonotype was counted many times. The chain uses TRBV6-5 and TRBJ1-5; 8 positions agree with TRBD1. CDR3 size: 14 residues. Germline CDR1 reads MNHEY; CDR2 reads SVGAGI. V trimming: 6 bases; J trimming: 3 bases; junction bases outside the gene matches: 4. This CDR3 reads CASRADRDNQPQHF. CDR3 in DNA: TGTGCCAGCAGAGCGGACAGGGACAATCAGCCCCAGCATTTT.